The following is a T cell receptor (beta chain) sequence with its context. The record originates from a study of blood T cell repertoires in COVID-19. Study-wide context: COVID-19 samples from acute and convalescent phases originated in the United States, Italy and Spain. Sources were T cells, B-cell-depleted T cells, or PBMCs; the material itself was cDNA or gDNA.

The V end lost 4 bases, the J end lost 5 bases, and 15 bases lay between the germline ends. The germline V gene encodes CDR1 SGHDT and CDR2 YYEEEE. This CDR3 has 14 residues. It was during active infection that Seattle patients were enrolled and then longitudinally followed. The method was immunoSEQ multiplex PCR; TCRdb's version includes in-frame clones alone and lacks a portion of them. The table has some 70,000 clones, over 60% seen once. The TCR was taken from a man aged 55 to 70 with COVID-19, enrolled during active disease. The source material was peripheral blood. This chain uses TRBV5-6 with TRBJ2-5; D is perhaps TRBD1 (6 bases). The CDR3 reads CASSRPQGIETQYF. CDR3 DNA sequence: TGTGCCAGCAGCCGCCCACAGGGCATCGAGACCCAGTACTTC. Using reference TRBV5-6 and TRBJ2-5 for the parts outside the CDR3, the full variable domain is DAGVTQSPTHLIKTRGQQVTLRCSPKSGHDTVSWYQQALGQGPQFIFQYYEEEERQRGNFPDRFSGHQFPNYSSELNVNALLLGDSALYLCASSRPQGIETQYFGPGTRLLVL.